This TCR beta chain comes out of a study of siplizumab effects on memory and regulatory T cells. Sample share makes this clone medium-sized (0.01 to 0.1%). V trimming: 3 bases; J trimming: 1 base; junction bases outside the gene matches: 4. Germline lookup yields CDR1 MRHNA and CDR2 SNTAGT. The CDR3 has 15 residues. Sequenced by immunoSEQ multiplex PCR; TCRdb stores in-frame clones only, minus some. In the table there are under 8,500 clones, approximately 60% of which are singletons. The chain combines TRBV6-4 with TRBJ2-7; 9 bases are a match to TRBD2. Material for sequencing was effector memory CD8+ T cells sorted from blood. Noted subset: unstimulated CD8+ effector memory T cells. The sequence was collected from a human donor in good health. CDR3 region: CASSEDSGGSYEQYF. CDR3 nucleotides: TGTGCCAGCAGTGAAGATAGCGGGGGTTCCTACGAGCAGTACTTC.